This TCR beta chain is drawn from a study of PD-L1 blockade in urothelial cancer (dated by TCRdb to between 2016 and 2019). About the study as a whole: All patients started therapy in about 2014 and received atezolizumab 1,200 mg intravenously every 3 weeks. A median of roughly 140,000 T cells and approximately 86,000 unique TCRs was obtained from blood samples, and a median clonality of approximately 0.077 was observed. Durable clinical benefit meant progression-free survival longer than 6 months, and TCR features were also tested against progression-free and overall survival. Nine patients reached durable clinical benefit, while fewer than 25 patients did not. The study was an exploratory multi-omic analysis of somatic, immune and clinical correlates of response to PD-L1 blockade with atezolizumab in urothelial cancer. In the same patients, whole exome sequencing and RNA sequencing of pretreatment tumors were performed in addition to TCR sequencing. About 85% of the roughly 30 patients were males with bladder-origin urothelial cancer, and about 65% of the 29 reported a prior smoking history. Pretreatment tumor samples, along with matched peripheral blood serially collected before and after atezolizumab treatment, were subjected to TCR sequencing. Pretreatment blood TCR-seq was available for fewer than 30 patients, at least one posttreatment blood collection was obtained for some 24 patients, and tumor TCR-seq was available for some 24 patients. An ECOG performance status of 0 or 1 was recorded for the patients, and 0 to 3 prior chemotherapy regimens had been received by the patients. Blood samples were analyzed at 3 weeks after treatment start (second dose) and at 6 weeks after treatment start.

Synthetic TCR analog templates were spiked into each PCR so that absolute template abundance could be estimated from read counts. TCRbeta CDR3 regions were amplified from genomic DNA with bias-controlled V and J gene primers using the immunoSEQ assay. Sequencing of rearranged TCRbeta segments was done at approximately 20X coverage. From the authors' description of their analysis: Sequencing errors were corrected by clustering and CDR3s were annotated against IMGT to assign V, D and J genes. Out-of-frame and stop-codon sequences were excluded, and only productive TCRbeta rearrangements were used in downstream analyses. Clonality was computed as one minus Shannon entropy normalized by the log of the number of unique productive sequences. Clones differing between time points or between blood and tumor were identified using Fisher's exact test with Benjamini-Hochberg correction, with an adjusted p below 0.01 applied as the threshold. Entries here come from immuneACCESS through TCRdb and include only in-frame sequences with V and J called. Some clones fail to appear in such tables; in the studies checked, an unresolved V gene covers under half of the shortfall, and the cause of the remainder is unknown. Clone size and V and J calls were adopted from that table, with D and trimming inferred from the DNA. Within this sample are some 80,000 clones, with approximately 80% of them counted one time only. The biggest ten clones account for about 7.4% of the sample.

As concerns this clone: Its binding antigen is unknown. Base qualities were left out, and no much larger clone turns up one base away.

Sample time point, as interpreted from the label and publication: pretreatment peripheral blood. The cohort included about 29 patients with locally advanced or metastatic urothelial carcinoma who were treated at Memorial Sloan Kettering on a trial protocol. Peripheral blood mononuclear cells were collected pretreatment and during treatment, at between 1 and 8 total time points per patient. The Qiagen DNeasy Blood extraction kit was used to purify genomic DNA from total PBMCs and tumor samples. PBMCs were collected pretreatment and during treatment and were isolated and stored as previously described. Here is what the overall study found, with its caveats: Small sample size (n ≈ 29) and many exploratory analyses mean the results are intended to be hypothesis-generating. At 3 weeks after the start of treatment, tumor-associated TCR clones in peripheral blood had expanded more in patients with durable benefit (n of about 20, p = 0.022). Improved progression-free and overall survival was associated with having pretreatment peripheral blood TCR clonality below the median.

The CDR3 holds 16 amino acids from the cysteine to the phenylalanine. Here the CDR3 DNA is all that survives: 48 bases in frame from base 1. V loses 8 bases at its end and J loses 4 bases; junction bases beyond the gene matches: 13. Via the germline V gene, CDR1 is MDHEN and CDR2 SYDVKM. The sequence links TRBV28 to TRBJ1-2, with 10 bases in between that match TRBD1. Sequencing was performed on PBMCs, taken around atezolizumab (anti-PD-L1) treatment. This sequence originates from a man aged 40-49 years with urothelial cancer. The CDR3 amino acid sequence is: CASVRLTGTGAYGYTF. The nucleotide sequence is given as TGTGCCAGCGTCCGTTTAACCGGGACAGGGGCCTATGGCTACACCTTC.